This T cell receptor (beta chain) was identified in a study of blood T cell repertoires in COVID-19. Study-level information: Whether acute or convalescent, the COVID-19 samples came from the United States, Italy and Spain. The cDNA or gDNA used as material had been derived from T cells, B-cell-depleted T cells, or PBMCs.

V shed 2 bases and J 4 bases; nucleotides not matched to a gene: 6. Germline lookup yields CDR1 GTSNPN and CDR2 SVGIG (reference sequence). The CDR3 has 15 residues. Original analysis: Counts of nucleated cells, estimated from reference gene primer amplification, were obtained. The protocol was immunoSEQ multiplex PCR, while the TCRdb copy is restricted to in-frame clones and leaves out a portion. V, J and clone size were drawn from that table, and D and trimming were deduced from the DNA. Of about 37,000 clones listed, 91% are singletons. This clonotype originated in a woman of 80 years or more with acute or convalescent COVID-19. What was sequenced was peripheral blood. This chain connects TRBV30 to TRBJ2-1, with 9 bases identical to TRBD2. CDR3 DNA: TGTGCCTGGAGTAGGGCGGGGGGGCGTTACAATGAGCAGTTCTTC. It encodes CAWSRAGGRYNEQFF.